A single sample gave rise to the 29 T cell receptor beta chains below, sequenced in a study of shared clonotypes between healthy human individuals. Using immunoSEQ multiplex PCR, the repertoire was profiled, and TCRdb retains in-frame clones only, with some absent. This table has about 2 million clones, 85% to 95% appearing once. The source material was naive CD4+ T cells sorted from blood. The subset: CD45RA+ positively selected. These receptors originate from a man between 18 and 35 years old in good health.

The chain couples TRBV11-1 to TRBJ2-1; TRBD2 is a possible D gene (5 bases). This CDR3 has 14 residues. Germline CDR1 and CDR2: SGHAT and FQDESV (reference sequence). Trimming shortened V by 5 bases and J by 5 bases, and 13 bases separated the two germline ends. The CDR3 loop is CASSRSGLNNEQFF. The CDR3 DNA follows: TGTGCCAGCAGCAGAAGCGGATTGAACAATGAGCAGTTCTTC.

This chain joins TRBV6-1 and TRBJ2-7; TRBD1 aligns across 8 bases. This CDR3 spans 14 amino acids. Germline CDR1 and CDR2: MNHNS and SASEGT. The J segment lost 2 bases and the V segment lost 6 bases, leaving 6 bases of the junction unmatched. In DNA form, the CDR3 reads TGTGCCAGCAGGAGCGGACAGGGCCCCTACGAGCAGTACTTC. Residues: CASRSGQGPYEQYF.

The chain employs TRBV6-5 and TRBJ2-1; D uncertain. The CDR3 consists of 11 residues. Per germline, CDR1 MNHEY and CDR2 SVGAGI. Trimming stripped 6 bases from V and 8 bases from J, with 8 bases between. This CDR3 reads CASSNGHEQFF. The DNA for the CDR3 is TGTGCCAGCAGCAATGGACATGAGCAGTTCTTC.

The CDR3 nucleotides are TGTGCCAGTATAGGTAGTAATAGCAATCAGCCCCAGCATTTT. Amino acid sequence: CASIGSNSNQPQHF. The genes are TRBV19 and TRBJ1-5, with D uncertain. V lost 7 bases, J lost 0 bases, and 10 bases lay in between. The CDR3 is made up of 14 amino acids. Germline CDR1 LNHDA, CDR2 SQIVND (reference sequence). Drawing the rest from reference TRBV19 and TRBJ1-5, the complete variable domain is DGGITQSPKYLFRKEGQNVTLSCEQNLNHDAMYWYRQDPGQGLRLIYYSQIVNDFQKGDIAEGYSVSREKKESFPLTVTSAQKNPTAFYLCASIGSNSNQPQHFGDGTRLSIL.

Regarding this clone: The sample carries other DNA sequences with the same CDR3. The chain couples TRBV11-2 to TRBJ2-2; perhaps TRBD1 as D (6 bases). The CDR3 is 14 residues long. V dropped 3 bases and J dropped 1 base, with 6 bases sitting between them. The germline V gene has CDR1 SGHAT and CDR2 FQNNGV. The CDR3 DNA sequence: TGTGCCAGCAGCTTGGGACAGAACACCGGGGAGCTGTTTTTT. Translating it yields CASSLGQNTGELFF. The whole variable domain, filled in from reference TRBV11-2 and TRBJ2-2, reads EAGVAQSPRYKIIEKRQSVAFWCNPISGHATLYWYQQILGQGPKLLIQFQNNGVVDDSQLPKDRFSAERLKGVDSTLKIQPAKLEDSAVYLCASSLGQNTGELFFGEGSRLTVL.

Worth noting for this clone: It may be a read error: a sequence one base away is much more abundant. At the DNA level, this CDR3 is encoded by other sequences in the same sample as well. This chain joins TRBV5-4 and TRBJ1-6; TRBD1 matches 10 bases. The V gene end was trimmed by 4 bases and the J gene end by 4 bases; junction bases not matched to a gene: 8. The CDR3 runs 17 residues. Germline V gives CDR1 SGHNT, CDR2 YYREEE (reference sequence). The CDR3 sequence: CASSQMTGGAYNSPLHF. In nucleotides, the CDR3 is TGTGCCAGCAGCCAGATGACAGGGGGCGCATATAATTCACCCCTCCACTTT. Drawing the rest from reference TRBV5-4 and TRBJ1-6, the complete variable domain is ETGVTQSPTHLIKTRGQQVTLRCSSQSGHNTVSWYQQALGQGPQFIFQYYREEENGRGNFPPRFSGLQFPNYSSELNVNALELDDSALYLCASSQMTGGAYNSPLHFGNGTRLTVT.

This sequence joins TRBV30 and TRBJ2-5; the D is unclear. CDR1 and CDR2 (germline): GTSNPN, SVGIG (reference sequence). Trimming left V 0 bases short and J 7 bases short, with 9 bases between. The CDR3 is made up of 12 amino acids. This CDR3 is CAWSVHLSTQYF. CDR3 nucleotide sequence: TGTGCCTGGAGTGTACACCTTTCGACCCAGTACTTC.

On this clone: The junction departs from the called germline gene at one end, perhaps through a read error. The gene calls are TRBV15 and TRBJ2-7; 10 bases fit TRBD2. Germline V CDR1 and CDR2: LNHNV, YYDKDF (reference sequence). The CDR3 length is 15 residues. CDR3 sequence: CATSRIAGGSNEQYF. The CDR3, as DNA: TGTGCCACCAGCAGGATAGCGGGGGGCTCCAACGAGCAGTACTTC.

This clone showed up just once. The identical CDR3 is also encoded by other nucleotide sequences in the sample. The J gene is TRBJ1-5, the V gene TRBV20-1; D is ambiguous. In germline, CDR1 is DFQATT, CDR2 SNEGSKA (reference sequence). The V end was cut by 3 bases, the J end by 1 base, with 1 base between. The CDR3 length is 11 residues. This CDR3 is CSASSNQPQHF. Written as DNA, the CDR3 is TGCAGTGCTAGCAGCAATCAGCCCCAGCATTTT.

The chain uses TRBV7-8 and TRBJ1-5; D uncertain. The CDR3 totals 13 residues. Germline-derived CDR1 and CDR2 are SGHVS and FQNEAQ. The V gene lost 3 bases and the J gene lost 2 bases, with 5 bases spanning the gap. The CDR3 here is CASSFYGNQPQHF. DNA of the CDR3: TGTGCCAGCAGCTTCTATGGCAATCAGCCCCAGCATTTT.

This chain uses TRBV9 with TRBJ2-1; no firm D call. V was clipped by 4 bases and J by 0 bases, with 14 bases between them. Germline CDR1 reads SGDLS; CDR2 reads YYNGEE. The CDR3 has 16 amino acids. The CDR3 DNA sequence: TGTGCCAGCAGCCCTGGACCTTCCCTCTCCTACAATGAGCAGTTCTTC. Its protein is CASSPGPSLSYNEQFF.

This chain joins TRBV14 and TRBJ2-4, with no clear D. Deletions cut 0 bases from V and 2 bases from J, with 11 bases between. The CDR3 length is 16 residues. Germline V CDR1 and CDR2: SGHDN, FVKESK. The CDR3, as DNA: TGTGCCAGCAGCCAAGATTTTCAGGTCCCCAAAAACATTCAGTACTTC. This codes for CASSQDFQVPKNIQYF.

This rearrangement joins TRBV20-1 to TRBJ1-3; no clear D. Trimming pared 7 bases from V and 1 base from J, leaving 5 bases between. Looked up from germline, CDR1 is DFQATT and CDR2 is SNEGSKA (reference sequence). The CDR3 loop spans 11 amino acids. CDR3 coding DNA: TGCAGTGGGGGTTCTGGAAACACCATATATTTT. This encodes CSGGSGNTIYF.

The chain employs TRBV7-9 and TRBJ1-3; no firm D call. This CDR3 contains 17 residues. CDR1 and CDR2 (germline): SEHNR, FQNEAQ (reference sequence). V was pared by 5 bases and J by 0 bases, with 17 bases between. The CDR3 loop is CASSRTPAAFSGNTIYF. DNA for the CDR3: TGTGCCAGCAGCCGCACCCCCGCGGCCTTCTCTGGAAACACCATATATTTT.

The chain joins TRBV5-1 to TRBJ2-5; 11 nucleotides match TRBD1. In germline, CDR1 is SGHRS, CDR2 YFSETQ. V trimming: 5 bases; J trimming: 4 bases; junction bases outside the gene matches: 10. The CDR3 spans 16 residues. The CDR3 DNA sequence: TGCGCCAGCAGACTCTCAGGACAGGGGGCGGGAGAGACCCAGTACTTC. It encodes CASRLSGQGAGETQYF.

This clone appeared a few times. The chain carries TRBV6-6 and TRBJ1-2; D is ambiguous. The germline CDR1 and CDR2 sequences are MNHNY and SVGAGI (reference sequence). This CDR3 comprises 15 residues. Trimming shortened V by 4 bases and J by 4 bases, and 16 bases separated the two germline ends. CDR3 nucleotides: TGTGCCAGCAGTTCCTTAGACACCTCCCCCTATGGCTACACCTTC. Its translation: CASSSLDTSPYGYTF.

In its sample, this clone was seen once. The chain employs TRBV2 and TRBJ1-6, with D maybe TRBD1 (6 bases). The CDR3 has 16 residues. V was pared by 7 bases and J by 4 bases, with 17 bases between. Germline-derived CDR1 and CDR2 are SNHLY and FYNNEI. As DNA, the CDR3 is TGTGCCAGCAACCTATTCGGACAGATTTATAATTCACCCCTCCACTTT. Its protein product is CASNLFGQIYNSPLHF.

This chain links TRBV11-2 with TRBJ2-7; the D is unclear. The V end was cut by 0 bases, the J end by 5 bases, with 14 bases between. The CDR3 has 15 residues. Germline V CDR1 and CDR2: SGHAT, FQNNGV. DNA for the CDR3: TGTGCCAGCAGCTTAGATTGGACGGGTCGGCACGAGCAGTACTTC. Its protein product is CASSLDWTGRHEQYF.

The chain recombines TRBV7-2 with TRBJ1-5; 8 bases are shared with TRBD1. The junction had 9 bases not matched to a gene; V was cut back by 4 bases and J by 4 bases. The CDR3 has 16 amino acids. In germline, CDR1 is SGHTA, CDR2 FQGNSA. The CDR3 protein is CASSSQRTGRNQPQHF. The CDR3, as DNA: TGTGCCAGCAGCTCCCAAAGGACAGGGCGGAATCAGCCCCAGCATTTT.

V is TRBV5-5 and J is TRBJ1-1; no clear D. Germline assignment: CDR1 SGHKS and CDR2 YYEKEE (reference sequence). This CDR3 has 14 amino acids. V was shortened by 1 base and J by 2 bases, with 9 bases between the two germline ends. The CDR3 coding sequence is TGTGCCAGCAGCTTGCAGGAGGTAAACACTGAAGCTTTCTTT. It encodes CASSLQEVNTEAFF.

The chain recombines TRBV20-1 with TRBJ2-7; D uncertain. Germline V lookup: CDR1 DFQATT, CDR2 SNEGSKA (reference sequence). This CDR3 spans 11 amino acids. The V gene lost 5 bases and the J gene lost 1 base, with 6 bases spanning the gap. The CDR3 nucleotides read TGCAGTGCTTCGGTATCCTACGAGCAGTACTTC. Residues: CSASVSYEQYF.

The chain combines TRBV15 with TRBJ2-2; no clear D. CDR3 length: 15 residues. The V and J ends lost 5 bases and 5 bases respectively, with 15 bases between them. CDR1 is LNHNV and CDR2 is YYDKDF in the germline V gene (reference sequence). CDR3 protein: CATSDSTGPTGELFF. CDR3 DNA: TGTGCCACCAGCGACTCGACCGGACCTACCGGGGAGCTGTTTTTT.

This clone has a single count. The rearrangement uses TRBV7-2 and TRBJ2-1, with 10 bases that match TRBD2. Germline V gene lookup returns CDR1 SGHTA and CDR2 FQGNSA. The ends lost 6 bases at V and 4 bases at J; junction bases unmatched: 6. The length of the CDR3 is 15 residues. CDR3 residues: CASSYGLAVYNEQFF. The CDR3 region has the DNA TGTGCCAGCAGTTACGGACTAGCGGTTTACAATGAGCAGTTCTTC. Complete variable domain (other parts from reference TRBV7-2 and TRBJ2-1): GAGVSQSPSNKVTEKGKDVELRCDPISGHTALYWYRQSLGQGLEFLIYFQGNSAPDKSGLPSDRFSAERTGGSVSTLTIQRTQQEDSAVYLCASSYGLAVYNEQFFGPGTRLTVL.

The chain employs TRBV7-2 and TRBJ2-7, with D tentatively TRBD2 (7 bases). The CDR3 contains 14 residues. V was pared by 5 bases and J by 2 bases, with 13 bases between. The germline gives CDR1 SGHTA, CDR2 FQGNSA. CDR3 DNA sequence: TGTGCCAGCAGCCGGGGGGCTGCTACCTACGAGCAGTACTTC. Protein: CASSRGAATYEQYF. The full variable domain, in which reference TRBV7-2 and TRBJ2-7 provide the parts outside the CDR3, is GAGVSQSPSNKVTEKGKDVELRCDPISGHTALYWYRQSLGQGLEFLIYFQGNSAPDKSGLPSDRFSAERTGGSVSTLTIQRTQQEDSAVYLCASSRGAATYEQYFGPGTRLTVT.

As DNA, the CDR3 is TGTGCCTGCCCCGGACAAGGGGGGTCCGAGCAGTACTTC. It specifies CACPGQGGSEQYF. The rearrangement joins TRBV30 to TRBJ2-7; D is tentatively TRBD1 or TRBD2 (6 bases each). Looked up from germline, CDR1 is GTSNPN and CDR2 is SVGIG (reference sequence). V was pared by 6 bases and J by 6 bases, with 18 bases between. The CDR3 is made up of 13 amino acids.

The chain couples TRBV7-2 to TRBJ2-7; the match to TRBD2 covers 8 bases. Trimming took 4 bases from V and 4 from J; bases not matched to a gene: 9. The germline gives CDR1 SGHTA, CDR2 FQGNSA. This CDR3 is 15 amino acids long. The CDR3 DNA reads as TGTGCCAGCAGCTCGCTCGGGCTAGCGGGTTACGAGCAGTACTTC. It translates to CASSSLGLAGYEQYF.

The chain combines TRBV5-1 with TRBJ2-1, with 7 bases lining up with TRBD1. Germline V gives CDR1 SGHRS, CDR2 YFSETQ. J gave up 6 bases and V 2 bases, and 2 bases lay outside the gene matches. The CDR3 length is 13 residues. The CDR3: CASSFDRVNEQFF. The CDR3 bases are TGCGCCAGCAGCTTTGACAGGGTCAATGAGCAGTTCTTC.

The rearrangement uses TRBV7-8 and TRBJ2-7; 14 positions match TRBD2. Trimming at V came to 3 bases and at J to 7 bases, leaving 8 bases not matched to a gene. The CDR3 consists of 16 residues. The germline V gene encodes CDR1 SGHVS and CDR2 FQNEAQ. In DNA form, the CDR3 reads TGTGCCAGCAGCTTCCTGGGACTAGCGGGAGCAGGAGAGCAGTACTTC. It yields the protein CASSFLGLAGAGEQYF.

This chain connects TRBV30 to TRBJ2-7; D ambiguous. CDR3 size: 12 residues. V was pared by 1 base and J by 7 bases, with 11 bases between. Germline assignment: CDR1 GTSNPN and CDR2 SVGIG (reference sequence). The CDR3 sequence: CAWSGDQREQYF. DNA for the CDR3: TGTGCCTGGAGTGGAGATCAACGGGAGCAGTACTTC.